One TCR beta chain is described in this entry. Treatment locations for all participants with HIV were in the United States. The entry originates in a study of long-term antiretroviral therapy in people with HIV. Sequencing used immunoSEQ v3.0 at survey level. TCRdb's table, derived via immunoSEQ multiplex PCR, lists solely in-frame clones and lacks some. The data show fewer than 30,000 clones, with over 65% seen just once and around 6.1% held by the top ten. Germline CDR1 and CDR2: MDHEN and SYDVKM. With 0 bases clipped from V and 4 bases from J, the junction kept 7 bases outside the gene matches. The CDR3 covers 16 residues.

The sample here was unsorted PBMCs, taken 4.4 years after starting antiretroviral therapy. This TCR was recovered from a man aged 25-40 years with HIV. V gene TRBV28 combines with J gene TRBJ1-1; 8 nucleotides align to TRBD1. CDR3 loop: CASSLWAGGMGTEAFF. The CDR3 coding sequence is TGTGCCAGCAGTTTATGGGCAGGGGGCATGGGCACTGAAGCTTTCTTT.